This T cell receptor beta chain was found in a study of blood T cell repertoires in COVID-19. Study overall: COVID-19 samples, acute and convalescent, were from the United States, Italy and Spain. The analysed material was cDNA or gDNA that came from T cells, B-cell-depleted T cells, or PBMCs.

Repertoires were generated with immunoSEQ multiplex PCR, while TCRdb's copy carries only in-frame clones and drops some. The table records more than 85,000 clones, about 86% of them present only once. This clone is a singleton in its sample. Germline V gene sequence: CDR1 KGHDR, CDR2 SFDVKD. V shed 5 bases and J shed 0 bases, with 9 bases lying between them. This CDR3 contains 15 residues. The sequencing input was peripheral blood. This clonotype was sampled from a man aged 60-69 years with acute or convalescent COVID-19. The chain couples TRBV24-1 to TRBJ2-2, with D possibly TRBD1 on 5 matching bases. Here the CDR3 DNA reads TGTGCCACCAGTGCGCGACAGTCGAACACCGGGGAGCTGTTTTTT. This gives the protein CATSARQSNTGELFF.